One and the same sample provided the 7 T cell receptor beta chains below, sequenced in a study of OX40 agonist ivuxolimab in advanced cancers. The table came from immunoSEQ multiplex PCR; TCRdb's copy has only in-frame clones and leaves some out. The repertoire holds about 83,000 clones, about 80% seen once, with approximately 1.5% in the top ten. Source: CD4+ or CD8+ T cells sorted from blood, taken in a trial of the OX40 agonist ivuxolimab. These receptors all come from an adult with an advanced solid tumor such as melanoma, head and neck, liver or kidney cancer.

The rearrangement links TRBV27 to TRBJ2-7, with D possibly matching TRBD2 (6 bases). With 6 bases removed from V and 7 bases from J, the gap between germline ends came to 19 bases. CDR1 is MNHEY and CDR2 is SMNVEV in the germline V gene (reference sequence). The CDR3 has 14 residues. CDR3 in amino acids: CASSPGLWGREQYF. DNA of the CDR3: TGTGCCAGCAGCCCGGGACTGTGGGGTAGAGAGCAGTACTTC.

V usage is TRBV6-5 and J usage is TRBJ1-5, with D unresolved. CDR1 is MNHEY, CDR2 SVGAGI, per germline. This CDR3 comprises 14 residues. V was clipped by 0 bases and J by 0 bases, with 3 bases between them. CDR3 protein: CASSYSFSNQPQHF. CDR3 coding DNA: TGTGCCAGCAGTTACTCATTTAGCAATCAGCCCCAGCATTTT.

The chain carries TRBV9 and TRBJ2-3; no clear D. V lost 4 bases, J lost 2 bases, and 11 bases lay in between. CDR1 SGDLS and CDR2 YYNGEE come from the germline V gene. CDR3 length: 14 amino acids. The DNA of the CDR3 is TGTGCCAGCAGCAAAGGGAAGGTCACAGATACGCAGTATTTT. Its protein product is CASSKGKVTDTQYF.

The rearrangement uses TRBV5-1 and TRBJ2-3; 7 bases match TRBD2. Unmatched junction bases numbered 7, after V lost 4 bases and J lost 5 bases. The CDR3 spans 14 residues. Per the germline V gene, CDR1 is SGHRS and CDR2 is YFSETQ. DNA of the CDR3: TGCGCCAGCAGCACCCGACTAGCAGGAGATACGCAGTATTTT. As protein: CASSTRLAGDTQYF.

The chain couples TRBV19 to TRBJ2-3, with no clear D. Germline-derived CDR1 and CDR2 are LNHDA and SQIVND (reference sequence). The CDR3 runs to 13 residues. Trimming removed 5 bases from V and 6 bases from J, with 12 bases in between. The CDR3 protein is CASSPTPYDTQYF. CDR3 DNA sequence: TGTGCCAGTAGTCCTACCCCTTATGATACGCAGTATTTT.

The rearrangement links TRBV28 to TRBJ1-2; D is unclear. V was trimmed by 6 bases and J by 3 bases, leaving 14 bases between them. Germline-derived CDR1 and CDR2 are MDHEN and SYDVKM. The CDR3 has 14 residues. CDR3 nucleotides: TGTGCCAGCAGCGTCTCCCAGCGGTACTATGGCTACACCTTC. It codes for CASSVSQRYYGYTF.

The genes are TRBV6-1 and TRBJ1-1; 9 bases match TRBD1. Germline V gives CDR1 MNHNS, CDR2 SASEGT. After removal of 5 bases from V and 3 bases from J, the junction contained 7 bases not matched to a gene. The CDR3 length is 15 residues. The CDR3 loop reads CASSSGTGRDTEAFF. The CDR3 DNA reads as TGTGCCAGCAGTTCGGGGACAGGGAGGGACACTGAAGCTTTCTTT.